This T cell receptor beta chain was recorded in a study of T cells after yellow fever vaccination. TCRdb used MiXCR to reprocess the 5' RACE reads, holding one entry per CDR3 protein. The sample records around 340,000 distinct CDR3 sequences, 8.7% being singletons. This clonotype was detected only a few times. The CDR3 extends over 13 amino acids. Germline CDR1 reads MNHEY; CDR2 reads SMNVEV (reference sequence). V lost 3 bases to trimming and J lost 4 bases, with 9 bases between them. Material: PBMCs, obtained on the day of the first yellow fever vaccination. This receptor was taken from a man younger than 35 who received the YFV17D yellow fever vaccine. The chain uses TRBV27 and TRBJ1-2, with D possibly TRBD1 on 5 matching bases. The CDR3 loop is CASSFGTTYGYTF. As DNA, the CDR3 is TGTGCCAGCAGTTTCGGGACGACCTATGGCTACACCTTC.